The 5 T cell receptor beta chains below all came from one sample that was sequenced in a study of technical replicates of blood from a handful of donors. Sequencing used immunoSEQ multiplex PCR; TCRdb keeps in-frame clones, though not all of them. The top ten clones hold 0.25% of a sample with about 76,000 clones, about 91% of them seen once. Sequencing used T cells isolated from PBMCs. The receptors shown here come from a human donor in good health.

V and J are TRBV2 and TRBJ1-2, with D hard to call. This CDR3 comprises 13 residues. Per the germline V gene, CDR1 is SNHLY and CDR2 is FYNNEI. The V gene lost 7 bases and the J gene lost 5 bases, with 14 bases spanning the gap. The CDR3 DNA reads as TGTGCCAGCACGCCGACATACCAATATGGCTACACCTTC. Translation: CASTPTYQYGYTF.

This CDR3 reads CASSVQGGGMGTEAFF. For the CDR3, the DNA is TGTGCCAGCAGCGTGCAGGGGGGCGGGATGGGCACTGAAGCTTTCTTT. The chain couples TRBV9 to TRBJ1-1, with 7 bases lining up with TRBD1. V was clipped by 2 bases and J by 4 bases; unmatched bases: 11. The CDR3 is made up of 16 amino acids. The germline V gene encodes CDR1 SGDLS and CDR2 YYNGEE.

The chain uses TRBV11-2 and TRBJ2-1; no reliable D call. Looked up from germline, CDR1 is SGHAT and CDR2 is FQNNGV. The CDR3 is 12 residues long. With 3 bases removed from V and 8 bases from J, the gap between germline ends came to 8 bases. The chain's CDR3 is CASSLNSHEQFF. The CDR3 nucleotides read TGTGCCAGCAGCTTGAACTCACATGAGCAGTTCTTC.

This chain connects TRBV19 to TRBJ2-7; TRBD1 is a possible D gene (6 bases). V dropped 5 bases and J dropped 5 bases, with 10 bases sitting between them. The CDR3 is 12 amino acids. Germline CDR1 is LNHDA and CDR2 is SQIVND (reference sequence). The CDR3, as DNA: TGTGCCAGTAGTGACAGGCTCGACGAGCAGTACTTC. This encodes CASSDRLDEQYF.

The CDR3 DNA is TGTGCCAGCAGTGAAAAGGGGGCGCATTCACCCCTCCACTTT. This codes for CASSEKGAHSPLHF. V and J are TRBV2 and TRBJ1-6; TRBD1 aligns across 7 bases. This CDR3 contains 14 residues. Germline V gene sequence: CDR1 SNHLY, CDR2 FYNNEI. The junction had 3 bases not matched to a gene; V was cut back by 2 bases and J by 8 bases. Based on the CDR3 plus reference TRBV2 and TRBJ1-6, the full variable domain is EPEVTQTPSHQVTQMGQEVILRCVPISNHLYFYWYRQILGQKVEFLVSFYNNEISEKSEIFDDQFSVERPDGSNFTLKIRSTKLEDSAMYFCASSEKGAHSPLHFGNGTRLTVT.